These 23 T cell receptor beta chains originate from one sample sequenced in a study of blood T cell repertoires in COVID-19. Profiled with immunoSEQ multiplex PCR; TCRdb holds only in-frame clones, not every one. The sample has tens of thousands of clones, around 80% seen once. Material for sequencing was peripheral blood. The source is a man between 60 and 75 years old with COVID-19, enrolled during active disease.

This chain connects TRBV18 to TRBJ2-2; D is perhaps TRBD2 (5 bases). Trimming removed 6 bases from V and 5 bases from J, with 7 bases in between. The CDR3 runs to 12 residues. The germline V gene has CDR1 KGHSH and CDR2 LQKENI. CDR3 bases: TGTGCCAGCTCTACTAGGACCGGGGAGCTGTTTTTT. It codes for CASSTRTGELFF.

The rearrangement uses TRBV5-5 and TRBJ1-3, with D possibly matching TRBD1 (6 bases). The CDR3 loop spans 15 amino acids. V lost 4 bases to trimming and J lost 6 bases, with 17 bases between them. From germline, CDR1 is SGHKS and CDR2 YYEKEE (reference sequence). CDR3 nucleotides: TGTGCCAGCAGCCCGGACAGAATAAAGGCAAACACCATATATTTT. This translates into CASSPDRIKANTIYF.

CDR3 sequence: CASRERWGVGETQYF. In nucleotides, the CDR3 is TGTGCCAGCAGAGAGAGATGGGGGGTGGGAGAGACCCAGTACTTC. The chain is built from TRBV6-6 and TRBJ2-5; TRBD2 might be the D (6 bases). The CDR3 sequence is 15 residues long. Between the trimmed V and J ends, which lost 6 bases and 4 bases, there was a span of 18 bases. In germline, CDR1 is MNHNY, CDR2 SVGAGI (reference sequence).

The rearrangement links TRBV2 to TRBJ2-7, with a tentative D call TRBD2 (5 bases). The V gene's germline CDR1 is SNHLY and CDR2 FYNNEI. The ends were cut back, 6 bases at V and 1 base at J, with 7 bases in the middle. CDR3 length: 12 amino acids. Here the CDR3 reads CASREESYEQYF. The CDR3 DNA is TGTGCCAGCAGGGAGGAATCCTACGAGCAGTACTTC.

Only one count was recorded for this clone. This chain joins TRBV24-1 and TRBJ2-1, with 11 bases identical to TRBD1. Per germline, CDR1 KGHDR and CDR2 SFDVKD. V was clipped by 2 bases and J by 9 bases; unmatched bases: 2. The CDR3 runs 14 residues. CDR3 amino acids: CATSDWTGGGEQFF. The CDR3 DNA reads TGTGCCACCAGTGATTGGACAGGGGGCGGTGAGCAGTTCTTC.

This clone was observed a few times. This chain connects TRBV19 to TRBJ2-3; D is possibly TRBD2 (6 bases). V was shortened by 6 bases and J by 8 bases, with 12 bases between the two germline ends. This CDR3 region has 12 residues. Per the germline V gene, CDR1 is LNHDA and CDR2 is SQIVND (reference sequence). The CDR3 loop reads CASRPGVGTQYF. The CDR3 region has the DNA TGTGCCAGTAGGCCGGGGGTGGGTACGCAGTATTTT.

The chain joins TRBV5-6 to TRBJ2-7; tentative D call: TRBD1 (5 bases). Germline V gene data show CDR1 as SGHDT and CDR2 as YYEEEE. The CDR3 is made up of 14 amino acids. V lost 2 bases, J lost 3 bases, and 12 bases lay in between. CDR3 region: CASSFLGQNYEQYF. The CDR3, as DNA: TGTGCCAGCAGCTTTTTGGGGCAGAACTACGAGCAGTACTTC. The full variable domain, with the rest looked up from reference TRBV5-6 and TRBJ2-7, is DAGVTQSPTHLIKTRGQQVTLRCSPKSGHDTVSWYQQALGQGPQFIFQYYEEEERQRGNFPDRFSGHQFPNYSSELNVNALLLGDSALYLCASSFLGQNYEQYFGPGTRLTVT.

This clone was found many times. The chain combines TRBV11-2 with TRBJ2-5; D gene unclear. Germline loops: CDR1 SGHAT, CDR2 FQNNGV. There are 11 residues in the CDR3. V lost 5 bases to trimming and J lost 7 bases, with 8 bases between them. For the CDR3, the DNA is TGTGCCAGCAGCGAAAGGAGGACCCAGTACTTC. Its protein product is CASSERRTQYF.

J is TRBJ2-7 and V is TRBV9; D might be TRBD2 (6 bases). CDR3 size: 15 residues. Looked up from germline, CDR1 is SGDLS and CDR2 is YYNGEE. The V and J ends lost 2 bases and 0 bases respectively, with 12 bases between them. CDR3 residues: CASSVSAGASYEQYF. CDR3 nucleotides: TGTGCCAGCAGCGTTTCAGCGGGTGCCTCCTACGAGCAGTACTTC.

The genes are TRBV7-3 and TRBJ2-7, with 11 positions matching TRBD2. Germline assignment: CDR1 SGHTA and CDR2 FQGTGA. Unmatched junction bases numbered 7, after V lost 4 bases and J lost 5 bases. This CDR3 spans 15 amino acids. The CDR3, as DNA: TGTGCCAGCAGCTCCAGACTAGCGGGGACCCACGAGCAGTACTTC. Its translation is CASSSRLAGTHEQYF.

The J gene is TRBJ2-7, the V gene TRBV30, with 9 positions matching TRBD1. The CDR3 totals 13 residues. Germline values: CDR1 GTSNPN, CDR2 SVGIG (reference sequence). The V and J ends lost 5 bases and 3 bases, in that order; junction bases with no gene match: 5. The CDR3 region has the DNA TGTGCCTGGGCTCAGGGACAGGGCTACGAGCAGTACTTC. Encoded protein: CAWAQGQGYEQYF.

The V gene is TRBV24-1, the J gene TRBJ2-2, with a weak D call TRBD2 (7 bases). CDR3 length equals 16 residues. Trimming stripped 2 bases from V and 4 bases from J, with 13 bases between. Germline assignment: CDR1 KGHDR and CDR2 SFDVKD. CDR3: CATSDSGRGSTGELFF. In DNA form, the CDR3 reads TGTGCCACCAGTGATTCGGGGAGGGGGAGCACCGGGGAGCTGTTTTTT.

The chain has TRBV4-2 and TRBJ2-1; D is perhaps TRBD2 (6 bases). V was shortened by 3 bases and J by 0 bases, with 15 bases between the two germline ends. There are 17 residues in the CDR3. CDR1 and CDR2 from the germline V gene are LGHNA and YNFKEQ. The DNA for the CDR3 is TGTGCCAGCAGCCATATCGGGGGACGTAGCTCCTACAATGAGCAGTTCTTC. It yields the protein CASSHIGGRSSYNEQFF.

The chain uses TRBV2 and TRBJ2-6; TRBD1 aligns across 8 bases. The CDR3 loop spans 12 amino acids. Germline-derived CDR1 and CDR2 are SNHLY and FYNNEI. V lost 8 bases to trimming and J lost 12 bases; unmatched junction nucleotides: 6. DNA for the CDR3: TGTGCCAGCCAGGGGGCTACCCCCGTCCTGACTTTC. Its translation is CASQGATPVLTF.

The chain is built from TRBV5-1 and TRBJ1-4, with TRBD1 identical over 7 bases. Germline V gene sequence: CDR1 SGHRS, CDR2 YFSETQ. Losses at the gene ends were 0 bases for V and 4 bases for J; bases not matched to a gene: 3. This CDR3 contains 15 residues. CDR3 nucleotide sequence: TGCGCCAGCAGCTTGGAGGGGGCCTATAATGAAAAACTGTTTTTT. Residues: CASSLEGAYNEKLFF.

The CDR3 DNA reads TGTGCCAGCAGCTTGACAGGGTCCCAAGAGACCCAGTACTTC. It is translated as CASSLTGSQETQYF. This sequence joins TRBV11-3 and TRBJ2-5; 7 bases are shared with TRBD1. The CDR3 sequence is 14 residues long. CDR1 is SGHNT, CDR2 YENEEA, per germline. With V trimmed by 3 bases and J by 1 base, 2 bases remained unmatched.

This chain connects TRBV6-5 to TRBJ2-1; TRBD2 agrees at 11 bases. Germline values: CDR1 MNHEY, CDR2 SVGAGI. Losses at the gene ends were 7 bases for V and 10 bases for J; bases not matched to a gene: 9. The CDR3 length is 14 residues. CDR3 region: CASTRLAGSREQFF. The CDR3 nucleotides read TGTGCCAGCACCAGACTAGCGGGGTCCAGGGAGCAGTTCTTC.

Worth noting for this clone: This sample includes further DNA sequences coding for the same CDR3. The genes are TRBV5-1 and TRBJ1-3; D remains unclear. V lost 2 bases to trimming and J lost 1 base, with 7 bases between them. The germline V gene encodes CDR1 SGHRS and CDR2 YFSETQ. The CDR3 has 14 residues. The CDR3 protein is CASSFEGSGNTIYF. In DNA, the CDR3 is TGCGCCAGCAGCTTCGAGGGTTCTGGAAACACCATATATTTT.

The V and J genes are TRBV18 and TRBJ1-1, with D possibly TRBD1 on 5 matching bases. Trimming took 1 base from V and 5 from J, leaving 8 bases between them. The V gene's germline CDR1 is KGHSH and CDR2 LQKENI. The CDR3 has 13 residues. This CDR3 is CASSPRQNTEAFF. CDR3 nucleotide sequence: TGTGCCAGCTCACCACGACAGAATACTGAAGCTTTCTTT.

Written as DNA, the CDR3 is TGTGCCAGCAGCGCCAGCGGGGGGGGTTACAATGAGCAGTTCTTC. This translates into CASSASGGGYNEQFF. J is TRBJ2-1 and V is TRBV9, with 10 nucleotides matching TRBD2. The trim removed 3 bases at V and 4 bases at J, leaving 4 bases unmatched. The length of the CDR3 is 15 residues. CDR1 is SGDLS, CDR2 YYNGEE, per germline. The variable domain in full, with the rest retrieved from reference TRBV9 and TRBJ2-1, is DSGVTQTPKHLITATGQRVTLRCSPRSGDLSVYWYQQSLDQGLQFLIQYYNGEERAKGNILERFSAQQFPDLHSELNLSSLELGDSALYFCASSASGGGYNEQFFGPGTRLTVL.

The chain links TRBV25-1 to TRBJ1-2; possibly TRBD1 for D (5 bases). The germline gives CDR1 MGHDK, CDR2 SYGVNS. The CDR3 covers 14 residues. V lost 4 bases, J lost 1 base, and 10 bases lay in between. The CDR3 loop is CASSGGLINYGYTF. As DNA, the CDR3 is TGTGCCAGCAGTGGGGGCCTGATTAACTATGGCTACACCTTC.

This chain uses TRBV24-1 with TRBJ2-2; 7 bases line up with TRBD1. The CDR3 consists of 16 residues. With 3 bases clipped from V and 4 bases from J, the junction kept 7 bases outside the gene matches. In germline, CDR1 is KGHDR, CDR2 SFDVKD. The DNA for the CDR3 is TGTGCCACCAGTGATCCACAGGGGTCGAGCACCGGGGAGCTGTTTTTT. Protein product: CATSDPQGSSTGELFF.

V gene TRBV2 combines with J gene TRBJ2-3; 10 nucleotides agree with TRBD1. The trim removed 6 bases at V and 6 bases at J, leaving 9 bases unmatched. The CDR3 sequence is 15 residues long. Germline V gene data show CDR1 as SNHLY and CDR2 as FYNNEI. The CDR3 coding sequence is TGTGCCAGCAGGGGACGGGACAGGGGATGGGATACGCAGTATTTT. It yields the protein CASRGRDRGWDTQYF.